This record covers a single T cell receptor beta chain. Original data processing: Cell counts per sample came from amplifying reference gene primers. The repertoire was sequenced with immunoSEQ multiplex PCR; TCRdb's copy has only in-frame clones and lacks some. V and J calls and clone size are as listed in that table; D and trimming were resolved from the DNA. This sample has 85,000 to 130,000 clones, with about 82% found just once. Germline V gives CDR1 SGHNT, CDR2 YYREEE (reference sequence). The CDR3 runs to 16 residues. The junction had 7 bases not matched to a gene; V was cut back by 0 bases and J by 3 bases. This entry belongs to a study of blood T cell repertoires in COVID-19. Study-wide context: Nucleic acid was either cDNA or gDNA, and it came from T cells, B-cell-depleted T cells, or PBMCs.

The sequence was collected from an elderly man with COVID-19, enrolled during active disease. The sequencing input was peripheral blood. This sequence joins TRBV5-4 and TRBJ2-3; TRBD2 aligns across 7 bases. DNA of the CDR3: TGTGCCAGCAGCTTGGTAGCGGGTAGGGGTACAGATACGCAGTATTTT. Its translation: CASSLVAGRGTDTQYF.